Listed here are 10 T cell receptor beta chains from one sample, sequenced in a study of CD4 T cells in relation to SARS-CoV-2 and coronaviruses. Data came from immunoSEQ multiplex PCR; TCRdb stores just in-frame clones and leaves some out. The table lists about 43,000 clones, roughly four fifths of them singletons, with over 1.1% in the top ten. These TCRs' antigens remain unknown. Input material: naive CD4+ T cells from PBMCs, cultured in vitro. The subset here: naive CD4+ T cells isolated by negative enrichment. The receptors shown here come from an adult with COVID-19.

V and J are TRBV3-1 (or the pseudogene TRBV3-2) and TRBJ2-1; TRBD2 matches at 7 bases. The CDR3 contains 14 residues. Germline trimming cut 3 bases from V and 8 bases from J; bases unmatched to any gene: 7. Germline-derived CDR1 and CDR2 are LGHDT and YNNKEL (reference sequence). The CDR3: CASSQAGLIYEQFF. CDR3 in DNA: TGTGCCAGCAGCCAGGCGGGACTAATCTATGAGCAGTTCTTC.

The V gene is TRBV20-1, the J gene TRBJ2-3; D remains unclear. Between the trimmed V and J ends, which lost 3 bases and 0 bases, there was a span of 10 bases. The CDR3 covers 14 residues. Germline CDR1 reads DFQATT; CDR2 reads SNEGSKA (reference sequence). CDR3 residues: CSASRGSSTDTQYF. As DNA, the CDR3 is TGCAGTGCTAGTCGAGGAAGTAGCACAGATACGCAGTATTTT.

The gene calls are TRBV5-1 and TRBJ2-3, with 8 positions matching TRBD1. The germline V gene encodes CDR1 SGHRS and CDR2 YFSETQ. J gave up 2 bases and V 5 bases, and 7 bases lay outside the gene matches. The length of the CDR3 is 15 residues. CDR3 amino acids: CASRSKDRVTDTQYF. CDR3 nucleotide sequence: TGCGCCAGCAGATCAAAGGACAGGGTCACAGATACGCAGTATTTT.

This sequence joins TRBV28 and TRBJ2-7; D is unresolved. V was pared by 8 bases and J by 2 bases, with 19 bases between. The CDR3 has 15 residues. In germline, CDR1 is MDHEN, CDR2 SYDVKM. CDR3 sequence (DNA): TGTGCCAGCGGCACCCCGTGGACCACGACCTACGAGCAGTACTTC. This encodes CASGTPWTTTYEQYF.

J is TRBJ2-3 and V is TRBV5-4; either TRBD1 or TRBD2 may supply D (5 bases each). The CDR3 loop spans 14 amino acids. V lost 6 bases and J lost 0, with 11 bases in between. Germline lookup yields CDR1 SGHNT and CDR2 YYREEE (reference sequence). Here the CDR3 DNA reads TGTGCCAGCAATGACGGGGCGAGCACAGATACGCAGTATTTT. This encodes CASNDGASTDTQYF.

The chain is built from TRBV11-3 and TRBJ2-7; tentatively, D is TRBD2 (6 bases). This CDR3 spans 13 amino acids. Looked up from germline, CDR1 is SGHNT and CDR2 is YENEEA. V lost 5 bases to trimming and J lost 3 bases, with 11 bases between them. CDR3 nucleotide sequence: TGTGCCAGCAGCGCGGGACCGAACTACGAGCAGTACTTC. It specifies CASSAGPNYEQYF.

The rearrangement uses TRBV18 and TRBJ1-1, with no clear D. The V end lost 2 bases, the J end lost 4 bases, and 8 bases lay between the germline ends. CDR3 length equals 13 residues. Germline CDR1 reads KGHSH; CDR2 reads LQKENI. CDR3 sequence: CASSPRESTEAFF. Written as DNA, the CDR3 is TGTGCCAGCTCACCAAGGGAAAGCACTGAAGCTTTCTTT.

The chain uses TRBV5-1 and TRBJ2-1; TRBD2 aligns across 7 bases. J gave up 2 bases and V 0 bases, and 5 bases lay outside the gene matches. The germline CDR1 and CDR2 sequences are SGHRS and YFSETQ. The CDR3 has 16 residues. The CDR3, as DNA: TGCGCCAGCAGCTTGGGGGCGGGAGTGGCCTACAATGAGCAGTTCTTC. Protein: CASSLGAGVAYNEQFF.

In its sample, this clone was seen once. The CDR3 region is CASSRDKPYEQYF. In DNA form, the CDR3 reads TGCGCCAGCAGCCGGGACAAGCCCTACGAGCAGTACTTC. The V and J genes are TRBV5-1 and TRBJ2-7, with D possibly matching TRBD1 (6 bases). Per the germline V gene, CDR1 is SGHRS and CDR2 is YFSETQ. The ends were cut back, 4 bases at V and 2 bases at J, with 10 bases in the middle. This CDR3 has 13 residues.

J is TRBJ2-3 and V is TRBV5-8, with 10 positions matching TRBD2. Unmatched junction bases numbered 5, after V lost 4 bases and J lost 0 bases. The CDR3 loop spans 16 amino acids. Germline CDR1 is SGHTS and CDR2 is YDEGEE. The CDR3 loop reads CASSLGLAESTDTQYF. The CDR3 nucleotides read TGTGCCAGCAGCCTAGGACTAGCGGAAAGCACAGATACGCAGTATTTT.